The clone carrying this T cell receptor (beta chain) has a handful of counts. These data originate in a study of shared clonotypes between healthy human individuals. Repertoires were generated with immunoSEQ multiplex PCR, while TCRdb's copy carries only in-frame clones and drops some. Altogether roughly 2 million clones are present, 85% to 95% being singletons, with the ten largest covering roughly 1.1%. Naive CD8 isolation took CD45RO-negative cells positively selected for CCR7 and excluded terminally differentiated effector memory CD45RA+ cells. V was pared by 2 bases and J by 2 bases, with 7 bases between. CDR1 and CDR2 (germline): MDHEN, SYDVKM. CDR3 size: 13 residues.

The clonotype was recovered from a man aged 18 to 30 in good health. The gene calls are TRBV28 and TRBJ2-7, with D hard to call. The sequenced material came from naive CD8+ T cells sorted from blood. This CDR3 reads CASSLLGTYEQYF. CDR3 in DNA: TGTGCCAGCAGTTTACTAGGGACCTACGAGCAGTACTTC.